This entry describes one T cell receptor beta chain. No antigen is known for it. This sample stems from a study of T-cell memory formation after mild COVID-19. About the research overall: TCR clusters mostly belonged to single donors. Study-wide findings and caveats: Clones shrinking between day 15 and 85 showed a balanced CD4/CD8 split, and those that grew later tilted toward CD4+. Researchers could not confirm that second-wave clones peaking on day 37 targeted SARS-CoV-2.

TCRdb reprocessed the 5' RACE reads via MiXCR and lists one record per CDR3 protein. The sample has 350,000 or so distinct CDR3 sequences, 20% to 25% seen once; the top ten hold under 25%. Trimming cost V 5 bases and J 0 bases; bases outside gene matches: 4. The CDR3 runs 16 residues. In germline, CDR1 is SGHRS, CDR2 YFSETQ. The sample taken for sequencing was PBMCs or a T cell subset sorted from them (not recorded which). The chain joins TRBV5-1 to TRBJ2-3; 12 nucleotides align to TRBD2. The TCR comes from a man in his late teens or twenties who had mild COVID-19 (a few samples of this study predate the infection). Cell type and time point are not known. The CDR3 bases are TGCGCCAGCAGTTGGACTAGCGGGGCCAGCACAGATACGCAGTATTTT. Protein product: CASSWTSGASTDTQYF.